This TCR beta chain came from a study of CD8 T cells in ankylosing spondylitis. Broader study findings: Reportedly, disease-linked clones are significantly enriched in ankylosing spondylitis patients' matched synovial fluid. Characteristic of ankylosing spondylitis blood, it appeared, was a TCR beta motif comprising several highly homologous variants. Past research had described some motif variants in reactive arthritis synovial fluid and blood.

The CDR3 runs to 14 residues. CDR1 DFQATT and CDR2 SNEGSKA come from the germline V gene (reference sequence). Trimming took 6 bases from V and 1 from J, leaving 15 bases between them. Libraries of TCR beta came from quantitative 5'-RACE with molecular barcodes. TCRdb called the 5' RACE reads again in MiXCR, with one record for every CDR3 protein. Here the sample spans around 88,000 distinct CDR3 sequences, approximately 9% being singletons. This clonotype was counted at least ten times. Its specificity is not known. This receptor was obtained from a male donor with ankylosing spondylitis or in good health (not recorded which). This sequence joins TRBV20-1 and TRBJ1-2; D gene uncertain. The source material was blood, either unsorted or a sorted T cell fraction (not recorded which). The DNA of the CDR3 is TGCAGTGCCCCCGAGTTCGGGAGTAACTATGGCTACACCTTC. This translates into CSAPEFGSNYGYTF.